A single count supports the clone carrying this T cell receptor (beta chain). This record comes from a study of cytomegalovirus exposure and HLA in healthy donors. This PCR relied on a set of 60 Vbeta primers and 13 Jbeta primers. Libraries were prepared by immunoSEQ multiplex PCR; TCRdb keeps only in-frame clonotypes and omits some of them. The sample shows 100,000 to 150,000 clones, 80% of them seen only once. This TCR was sampled from a man in his forties or fifties in good health and CMV-seronegative. Material: PBMCs.

In nucleotides, the CDR3 is TGTGCCAGCAGCCGGGACAGTGAACCACCCCTCCACTTT. Its protein is CASSRDSEPPLHF. The chain recombines TRBV7-9 with TRBJ1-6; 7 bases map to TRBD1. The CDR3 length is 13 residues. J gave up 11 bases and V 5 bases, and 6 bases lay outside the gene matches. Germline values: CDR1 SEHNR, CDR2 FQNEAQ (reference sequence).